Only a few counts were recorded for the clone carrying this TCR beta chain. The antigen remains unidentified. cDNA synthesis used the whole RNA isolate, giving expressed TCRB sequences. Generated by immunoSEQ multiplex PCR, the TCRdb table keeps only in-frame clones and is missing some. Counted here are 300,000 to 350,000 clones, roughly 8% occurring once; the ten biggest clones make up approximately 0.44%. A sort by CD45RO/CCR7/CD25/CD127/CD95/CD27 yielded CD4+ naive, central memory, regulatory and stem cell-like memory cells. Losses at the gene ends were 2 bases for V and 8 bases for J; bases not matched to a gene: 13. Germline V lookup: CDR1 SGHTA, CDR2 FQGTGA. This CDR3 is built from 16 residues. This record comes from a study of beta chain features in type 1 diabetes. Notes on the study in general: A possible short-template PCR bias applies equally to patients and controls. A closer apparent resemblance between naive, central memory and Treg TCRB repertoires was seen in patients than in healthy donors. VDJ junctions from patients with type 1 diabetes contained fewer insertions and more deletions.

The receptor was isolated from a young woman in good health. The sample taken for sequencing was central memory CD4+ T cells from blood. This chain joins TRBV7-3 and TRBJ1-1; 8 positions match TRBD1. The CDR3 loop reads CASSLGVEDRVTEAFF. In DNA form, the CDR3 reads TGTGCCAGCAGCTTAGGGGTTGAGGACAGGGTGACGGAAGCTTTCTTT.